This TCR beta chain was sequenced during a study of cytomegalovirus exposure and HLA in healthy donors. Study context: Tens of millions of unique TCRs from HLA-typed donors made up an early data release. Study results and caveats: Most TCR beta V segments were productive about 87% or about 30% of the time in an earlier analysis.

PCR was performed using 60 Vbeta and 13 Jbeta primers. TCRdb keeps only in-frame clones here, not all; method: immunoSEQ multiplex PCR. The sample holds 65,000 to 95,000 clones, around 80% seen once. On this clone: Antigen specificity is unknown.

This CDR3 contains 13 residues. Germline CDR1 reads MNHNS; CDR2 reads SASEGT. The V gene end was trimmed by 3 bases and the J gene end by 5 bases; junction bases not matched to a gene: 0. The clonotype was recovered from a man aged 25 to 40 in good health and CMV-seronegative. The sequencing sample was made of PBMCs. The chain carries TRBV6-1 and TRBJ2-4; 8 bases are shared with TRBD2. Here the CDR3 reads CASSETSENIQYF. The CDR3 nucleotides are TGTGCCAGCAGTGAGACTAGCGAAAACATTCAGTACTTC.